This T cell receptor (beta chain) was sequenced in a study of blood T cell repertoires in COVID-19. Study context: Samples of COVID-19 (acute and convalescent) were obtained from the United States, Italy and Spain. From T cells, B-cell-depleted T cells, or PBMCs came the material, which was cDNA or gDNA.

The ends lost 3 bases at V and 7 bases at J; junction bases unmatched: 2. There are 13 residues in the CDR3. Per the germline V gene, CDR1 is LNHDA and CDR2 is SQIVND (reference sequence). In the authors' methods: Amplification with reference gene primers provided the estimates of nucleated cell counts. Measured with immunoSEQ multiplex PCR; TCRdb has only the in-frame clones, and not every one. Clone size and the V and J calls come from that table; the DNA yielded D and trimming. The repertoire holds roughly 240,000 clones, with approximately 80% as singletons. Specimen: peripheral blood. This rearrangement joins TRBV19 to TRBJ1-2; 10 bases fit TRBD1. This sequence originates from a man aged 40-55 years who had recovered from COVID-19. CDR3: CASSIWDRGGYTF. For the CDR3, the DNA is TGTGCCAGTAGTATCTGGGACAGGGGTGGCTACACCTTC.